Below, one TCR beta chain is given with its context. Its specificity is unknown. At one boundary the junction diverges from the germline segment, which might be a read error. This sample stems from a study of tumor and adjacent non-tumor tissue in lung cancer. The overall study: Patients comprised 12 adenocarcinoma, a couple of squamous cell carcinoma and 1 small cell lung cancer. Whole-study results and caveats: Patients with more diverse tumor TCRs had worse survival.

A modified ARM-PCR protocol with three rounds of nested PCR amplified TCRbeta. TCRdb re-called the multiplex PCR reads with MiXCR, one entry per CDR3 protein. The sample records over 60,000 distinct CDR3 sequences, 60% to 75% being singletons. No cell sorting was done before RNA was extracted from the tissue. The receptor comes from a man between 60 and 70 years old with non-small cell lung cancer. The material sequenced was lung tumor tissue.

The CDR3 spells CAISEHGTSASDSVANVLTF. For the CDR3, the DNA is TGTGCCATCAGTGAACATGGGACTAGCGCGAGCGACTCTGTGGCCAACGTCCTGACTTTC. The chain joins TRBV10-3 to TRBJ2-6; 10 bases match TRBD2. CDR1 and CDR2 from the germline V gene are ENHRY and SYGVKD. The CDR3 contains 20 residues.